What follows is one TCR beta chain and its context. The specificity of this receptor is unknown. No base quality information exists; no much larger clone differs at one position. This entry comes from a study of blood T cell repertoires in COVID-19 (dated by TCRdb to 2020 to 2021). Describing the broader study: Collaborator samples came from the United States, Italy and Spain and covered acute and convalescent phases of COVID-19. A freely available public database, intended as a resource for researchers studying the immune response to SARS-CoV-2, is where the repertoires were released. The material from the prospective study consisted of cDNA or gDNA derived from T cells, B-cell-depleted T cells, or PBMCs. The samples were drawn from the first 160 participants of the ongoing ImmuneRACE study and from over 950 subjects provided by 6 global collaborators. Where HLA class I and class II types were available, the types were taken from metadata supplied by the sample provider, not from assay-based typing. Subjects who had been exposed to COVID-19, were actively infected with it, or had recovered from it provided the deeply sampled blood TCRbeta repertoires that made up the dataset. A de-identified subject ID, COVID-19 status, age in years and sex were almost always included in the sample metadata.

Participants in the prospective study were aged roughly 18 to 100 years, lived in some 24 United States geographic areas, and enrolled through a virtual design. In the prospective study, participants were assigned to cohorts based on the clinical history participants reported in a screening survey and a study questionnaire. Exposed participants were defined as having been in contact with someone with a PCR-confirmed or clinician-diagnosed COVID-19 case within 2 weeks of study entry. In the prospective study, whole blood, serum and a nasopharyngeal or oropharyngeal swab were collected from each participant by mobile phlebotomists. Participants in the prospective study had the option to provide additional blood draws and questionnaires over an approximately 2-month period. Blood samples from the prospective study were shipped frozen or at room temperature prior to DNA extraction. What the study reported, not specific to this receptor: How much clinical and demographic metadata was included differed by source and by participant, and the metadata was provided uncurated.

Ends trimmed: V by 4 bases, J by 4 bases; bases unmatched to a gene: 11. The CDR3 runs 16 amino acids, cysteine and phenylalanine included. The DNA shown is the 48-base CDR3, in frame from base 1. Looking up the germline V gene yields CDR1 ENHRY and CDR2 SYGVKD. TCRbeta CDR3 regions were amplified from genomic DNA using the immunoSEQ Assay, a bias-controlled multiplex PCR. On the authors' methods: The number of nucleated cells in each sample was estimated from the amplification of reference gene primers within the assay. Sequence reads were collapsed and filtered to measure the absolute abundance of every unique TCRbeta CDR3 rearrangement. Productive Simpson clonality was computed per sample as the square root of Simpson's diversity index over productive rearrangements. The table comes from immuneACCESS by way of TCRdb, which keeps in-frame sequences with V and J called. Part of the clones is missing from these tables; in studies checked, under half for an unresolved V gene and the rest for unknown reasons. V and J calls and clone size are those listed in that table; D and trimming were worked out from the DNA. This sample lists under 400,000 clones; almost 90% were detected once. The ten largest clones add up to approximately 1% of the sample.

The V gene is TRBV10-3 and the J gene is TRBJ2-7, and TRBD1 aligns with 9 junction nucleotides. This sequence was found in a woman aged 25 to 45 who had been exposed to COVID-19. Sequences were obtained from PBMCs or T cells enriched from blood (not recorded which). DNA sequence: TGTGCCATCAGTGTGGGTCCGGGACAGGGATTTTACGAGCAGTACTTC. The encoded protein is CAISVGPGQGFYEQYF.